This T cell receptor (beta chain) derives from a study of blood T cell repertoires in COVID-19. Study background: Italy, Spain and the United States were the sources of the convalescent and acute COVID-19 samples. PBMCs, B-cell-depleted T cells, or T cells were the source of the cDNA or gDNA that made up the material.

In the authors' methods: By means of reference gene primer amplification, nucleated cell counts were estimated. The method was immunoSEQ multiplex PCR; TCRdb's version includes in-frame clones alone and lacks a portion of them. Clone size and V and J calls were adopted from that table, with D and trimming inferred from the DNA. The sample has about 150,000 clones, approximately 92% seen once. A Seattle source enrolled patients during active infection and followed them longitudinally. Germline V gives CDR1 SQVTM, CDR2 ANQGSEA. The CDR3 is 15 residues long. V lost 4 bases and J lost 3; bases outside the gene matches: 11.

The origin of this receptor is a man between 18 and 35 years old with COVID-19, enrolled during active disease. The V gene is TRBV29-1, the J gene TRBJ2-7; 8 bases line up with TRBD2. The sequenced material came from peripheral blood. Here the CDR3 DNA reads TGCAGCGTTGCGGGGGGGACTACCCTAAGCTACGAGCAGTACTTC. Its protein is CSVAGGTTLSYEQYF.